Only one count was recorded for the clone carrying this T cell receptor (beta chain). Its antigen is currently unknown. This CDR3 has 14 residues. V was pared by 5 bases and J by 8 bases, with 9 bases of the junction left unmatched. Germline V gene data show CDR1 as MNHNS and CDR2 as SASEGT. The sample is drawn from a study of cytomegalovirus exposure and HLA in healthy donors. PCR amplification relied on 60 Vbeta primers (plus 13 Jbeta primers). The protocol was immunoSEQ multiplex PCR, while the TCRdb copy is restricted to in-frame clones and leaves out a portion. The sample has almost 200,000 clones; around 79% are singletons. Overall study findings and caveats: In a later analysis, a genetic analysis reported fewer productive-TCR N-insertions in an Asian-associated ancestry cluster than the cohort average. Associated with cytomegalovirus, according to the listing, were around 160 TCR beta chains.

The chain joins TRBV6-1 to TRBJ1-2, with 9 bases identical to TRBD1. Sequencing was carried out using PBMCs. This TCR was recovered from a woman aged 25 to 39 in good health and CMV-seropositive. The CDR3 reads CASSKWDRASGYTF. The CDR3 coding sequence is TGTGCCAGCAGTAAGTGGGACAGGGCTTCGGGCTACACCTTC.